This entry lists 20 T cell receptor beta chains sequenced from one sample in a study of blood T cell repertoires in COVID-19. Assay: immunoSEQ multiplex PCR; the TCRdb copy retains only in-frame clones and omits some. The table includes 200,000 to 250,000 clones, just under 90% detected once. The specimen was peripheral blood. Receptor source: a young man with COVID-19, enrolled during active disease.

The V call is TRBV30, the J call TRBJ1-2; D gene uncertain. The CDR3 sequence is 12 residues long. Between the trimmed V and J ends, which lost 5 bases and 2 bases, there was a span of 9 bases. The germline V gene has CDR1 GTSNPN and CDR2 SVGIG (reference sequence). The CDR3 nucleotides are TGTGCCTGGGGTACTTGGAACTATGGCTACACCTTC. Translation gives CAWGTWNYGYTF.

This chain connects TRBV21-1 to TRBJ2-5; the D segment call TRBD2 is taken from the table without a DNA check. TRBV21-1 corresponds to a pseudogene. The CDR3 loop spans 15 amino acids. As DNA, the CDR3 is TGTGCCAGCAGCCCGCAGGGTCCCGGGAGGGAGACCCAGTACTTC. Translation gives CASSPQGPGRETQYF.

V usage is TRBV4-2 and J usage is TRBJ1-4; 7 positions agree with TRBD1. Germline CDR1 is LGHNA and CDR2 is YNFKEQ. The CDR3 has 15 amino acids. V trimming: 1 base; J trimming: 8 bases; junction bases outside the gene matches: 7. Here the CDR3 DNA reads TGTGCCAGCAGCCAAGCCGACAGGGTGGAAGAAAAACTGTTTTTT. Protein: CASSQADRVEEKLFF.

The J gene is TRBJ1-2, the V gene TRBV5-4; 9 bases map to TRBD1. CDR1 and CDR2 from the germline V gene are SGHNT and YYREEE (reference sequence). The CDR3 extends over 14 amino acids. The junction had 1 base not matched to a gene; V was cut back by 0 bases and J by 4 bases. The CDR3 region is CASSLGGQGYGYTF. CDR3 nucleotides: TGTGCCAGCAGCTTGGGGGGACAGGGCTATGGCTACACCTTC.

This clone was counted once. The chain recombines TRBV11-2 with TRBJ2-5, with D possibly TRBD2 on 5 matching bases. V gave up 6 bases and J gave up 1 base, with 9 bases separating them. The CDR3 contains 13 residues. CDR1 is SGHAT, CDR2 FQNNGV, per germline. CDR3 coding DNA: TGTGCCAGCAGAACGGACTCCCAAGAGACCCAGTACTTC. It codes for CASRTDSQETQYF.

DNA of the CDR3: TGTGCCAGCAGTTACTCGACAGGGAATCAGCCCCAGCATTTT. Amino acids: CASSYSTGNQPQHF. This chain connects TRBV6-2 or TRBV6-3 to TRBJ1-5; 7 nucleotides line up with TRBD1. Germline V gene lookup returns CDR1 MNHEY and CDR2 SVGEGT. The CDR3 totals 14 residues. V was pared by 0 bases and J by 4 bases, with 0 bases of the junction left unmatched.

The chain recombines TRBV28 with TRBJ1-2; 9 bases fit TRBD1. CDR1 and CDR2 from the germline V gene are MDHEN and SYDVKM. The CDR3 spans 16 residues. The V segment lost 6 bases and the J segment 7 bases; nucleotides outside the gene matches: 15. The DNA of the CDR3 is TGTGCCAGCAGCCTAACCGGGACAGGGTCCCTCTCTGGCTACACCTTC. Translating gives CASSLTGTGSLSGYTF.

This sequence joins TRBV28 and TRBJ2-7; TRBD1 might be the D (7 bases). The germline V gene has CDR1 MDHEN and CDR2 SYDVKM. Trimming stripped 10 bases from V and 3 bases from J, with 19 bases between. The CDR3 sequence is 14 residues long. As DNA, the CDR3 is TGTGCCACCCACCGTCAGGGGGGCTACTACGAGCAGTACTTC. It yields the protein CATHRQGGYYEQYF.

The chain combines TRBV5-1 with TRBJ1-1, with TRBD1 as a possible D gene (6 bases). Germline assignment: CDR1 SGHRS and CDR2 YFSETQ. Trimming cost V 4 bases and J 3 bases, with 13 bases left between them. CDR3 length: 14 amino acids. CDR3 in DNA: TGCGCCAGCAGCATCCAGGGGACACACACTGAAGCTTTCTTT. Translated, it gives CASSIQGTHTEAFF.

Only a few counts were recorded for this clone. This chain connects TRBV7-3 to TRBJ1-6; no firm D call. CDR1 and CDR2 (germline): SGHTA, FQGTGA. The CDR3 has 15 residues. V shed 0 bases and J shed 7 bases, with 10 bases lying between them. In nucleotides, the CDR3 is TGTGCCAGCAGCTTAACTTCCAGTTTAAATTCACCCCTCCACTTT. Amino acid sequence: CASSLTSSLNSPLHF.

The J gene is TRBJ2-7, the V gene TRBV5-5, with 8 bases identical to TRBD1. CDR1 and CDR2 from the germline V gene are SGHKS and YYEKEE (reference sequence). J lost 3 bases, V lost 6 bases, and 11 bases had no gene match. The CDR3 sequence is 15 residues long. The CDR3 is CASTIGQGSNYEQYF. CDR3 in DNA: TGTGCCAGCACCATAGGACAGGGCTCAAACTACGAGCAGTACTTC.

This clone was picked up one time. The chain links TRBV19 to TRBJ2-1; 7 bases agree with TRBD1. Germline lookup yields CDR1 LNHDA and CDR2 SQIVND (reference sequence). The CDR3 extends over 15 amino acids. The V and J ends lost 4 bases and 3 bases, in that order; junction bases with no gene match: 6. The CDR3 region has the DNA TGTGCCAGTAGTACTTGGGACAGCTACTACAATGAGCAGTTCTTC. Its protein product is CASSTWDSYYNEQFF. The whole variable domain, remainder taken from reference TRBV19 and TRBJ2-1, is DGGITQSPKYLFRKEGQNVTLSCEQNLNHDAMYWYRQDPGQGLRLIYYSQIVNDFQKGDIAEGYSVSREKKESFPLTVTSAQKNPTAFYLCASSTWDSYYNEQFFGPGTRLTVL.

The chain joins TRBV19 to TRBJ1-5; maybe TRBD1 (5 bases). Trimming shortened V by 2 bases and J by 0 bases, and 8 bases separated the two germline ends. The CDR3 consists of 15 residues. Germline V gene data show CDR1 as LNHDA and CDR2 as SQIVND (reference sequence). Written as DNA, the CDR3 is TGTGCCAGTAGTATAAACGGGGGTAGCAATCAGCCCCAGCATTTT. It translates to CASSINGGSNQPQHF.

This chain connects TRBV12-5 to TRBJ2-3, with D maybe TRBD1 (6 bases). CDR1 and CDR2 from the germline V gene are LGHNT and FRNRAP. This CDR3 has 13 residues. The germline V and J ends were trimmed by 6 bases and 4 bases, with 11 bases remaining between them. The CDR3: CASGLTGSDTQYF. The CDR3 region has the DNA TGTGCTAGTGGCCTGACAGGTTCAGATACGCAGTATTTT.

The chain uses TRBV5-6 and TRBJ2-6, with D possibly being TRBD2 (5 bases). V was clipped by 4 bases and J by 2 bases, with 10 bases between them. The CDR3 totals 15 residues. CDR1 and CDR2 from the germline V gene are SGHDT and YYEEEE. CDR3 sequence: CASSLRAPGANVLTF. CDR3 DNA sequence: TGTGCCAGCAGCCTGAGGGCTCCTGGGGCCAACGTCCTGACTTTC.

The chain combines TRBV18 with TRBJ1-5, with 9 nucleotides matching TRBD1. Germline CDR1 is KGHSH and CDR2 is LQKENI. This CDR3 is 14 amino acids long. V lost 10 bases and J lost 5; bases outside the gene matches: 9. CDR3 nucleotides: TGTGCCACCTCTGAGGGGACAGGGTATCAGCCCCAGCATTTT. Its protein is CATSEGTGYQPQHF.

The V and J genes are TRBV27 and TRBJ2-3; 7 bases match TRBD1. With V trimmed by 4 bases and J by 3 bases, 4 bases remained unmatched. This CDR3 is built from 14 residues. Germline CDR1 is MNHEY and CDR2 is SMNVEV (reference sequence). As DNA, the CDR3 is TGTGCCAGCAGTTCCGGGACAGCAACAGATACGCAGTATTTT. This gives the protein CASSSGTATDTQYF.

The chain couples TRBV5-6 to TRBJ2-1, with TRBD2 identical over 10 bases. The ends lost 1 base at V and 3 bases at J; junction bases unmatched: 4. CDR3 length: 16 amino acids. Germline assignment: CDR1 SGHDT and CDR2 YYEEEE. CDR3: CASSLSSGRFYNEQFF. The CDR3 DNA follows: TGTGCCAGCAGCTTGAGTAGCGGGAGGTTCTACAATGAGCAGTTCTTC.

The V gene is TRBV13, the J gene TRBJ1-1, with a tentative D call TRBD1 (5 bases). The CDR3 consists of 14 residues. Germline V gene lookup returns CDR1 PRHDT and CDR2 FYEKMQ (reference sequence). The V and J ends lost 5 bases and 6 bases respectively, with 16 bases between them. The CDR3 DNA is TGTGCCAGCAGCCCGGAGCCGGGGGTACCTGAAGCTTTCTTT. Its translation is CASSPEPGVPEAFF.

This chain's CDR3 is CATQISGTYQETDTQYF. CDR3 bases: TGTGCCACCCAGATATCAGGGACTTACCAAGAGACAGATACGCAGTATTTT. J is TRBJ2-3 and V is TRBV10-3, with D tentatively TRBD2 (6 bases). The V end lost 10 bases, the J end lost 3 bases, and 26 bases lay between the germline ends. CDR1 is ENHRY, CDR2 SYGVKD, per germline. This CDR3 region has 17 residues.